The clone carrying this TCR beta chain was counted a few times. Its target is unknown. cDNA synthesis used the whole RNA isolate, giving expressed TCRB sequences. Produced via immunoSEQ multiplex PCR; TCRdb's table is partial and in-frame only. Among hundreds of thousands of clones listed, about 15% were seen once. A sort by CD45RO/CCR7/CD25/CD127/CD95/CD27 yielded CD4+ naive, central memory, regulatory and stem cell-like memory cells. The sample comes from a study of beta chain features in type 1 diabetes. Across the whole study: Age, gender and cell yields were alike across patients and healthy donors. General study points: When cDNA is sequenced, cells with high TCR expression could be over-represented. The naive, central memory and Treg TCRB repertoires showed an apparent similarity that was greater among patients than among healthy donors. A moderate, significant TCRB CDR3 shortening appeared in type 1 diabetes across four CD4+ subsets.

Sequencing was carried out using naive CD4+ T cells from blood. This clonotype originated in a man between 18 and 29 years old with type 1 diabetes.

CDR3 protein: CASSEVRGSHEQYF. In DNA form, the CDR3 reads TGTGCCAGCAGTGAAGTTCGAGGAAGCCACGAGCAGTACTTC. V usage is TRBV6-1 and J usage is TRBJ2-7; D unclear. Trimming pared 1 base from V and 5 bases from J, leaving 12 bases between. Germline CDR1 reads MNHNS; CDR2 reads SASEGT. The CDR3 is 14 amino acids.